This TCR beta chain was observed in a study of Ad26.COV2.S vaccination and SARS-CoV-2 variants. Turning to the study itself: Participants got Ad26.COV2.S intramuscularly, once or twice 56 days apart. Study-wide points: Placebo recipients trailed vaccine recipients in spike-specific TCR breadth. The authors reported substantial breadth in spike-specific CD8+ and CD4+ T cell responses after vaccination.

The V and J ends lost 3 bases and 4 bases, in that order; junction bases with no gene match: 2. CDR3 length: 15 amino acids. Germline CDR1 reads MNHEY; CDR2 reads SMNVEV (reference sequence). Note on this clone: Its antigen remains unidentified.

Profiled with immunoSEQ multiplex PCR; TCRdb holds only in-frame clones, not every one. The sample carries 500,000 or so clones, approximately 90% recorded once. Treatment specified: around 19 received Ad26.COV2.S at low or high dose, single or two shots; 5 received placebo; per-sample allocation not given. Sampling occurred on day 63 after the first vaccine or placebo injection. At a Boston site, the person donating was an adult of 18-55 years. The chain carries TRBV27 and TRBJ2-5, with 13 bases fitting TRBD2. This TCR came from a person between 18 and 65 years old who received the Ad26.COV2.S COVID-19 vaccine or a placebo. The source material was peripheral blood, sampled in a trial of Ad26.COV2.S vaccine versus placebo. The CDR3 reads CASSLGTSGTETQYF. In nucleotides, the CDR3 is TGTGCCAGCAGTTTGGGGACTAGCGGGACAGAGACCCAGTACTTC.